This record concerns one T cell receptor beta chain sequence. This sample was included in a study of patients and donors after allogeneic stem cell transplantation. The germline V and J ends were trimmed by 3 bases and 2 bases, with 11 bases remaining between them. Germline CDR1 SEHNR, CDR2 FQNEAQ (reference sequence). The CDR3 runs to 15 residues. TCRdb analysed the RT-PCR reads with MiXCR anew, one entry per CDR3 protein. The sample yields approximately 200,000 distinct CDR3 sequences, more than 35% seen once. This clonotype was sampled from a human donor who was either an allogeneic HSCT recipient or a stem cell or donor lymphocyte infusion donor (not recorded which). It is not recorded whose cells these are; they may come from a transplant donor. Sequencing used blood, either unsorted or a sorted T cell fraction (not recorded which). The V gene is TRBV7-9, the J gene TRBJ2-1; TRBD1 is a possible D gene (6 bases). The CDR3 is CASSFFRGAYNEQFF. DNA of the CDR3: TGTGCCAGCAGCTTCTTCAGGGGCGCCTACAATGAGCAGTTCTTC.